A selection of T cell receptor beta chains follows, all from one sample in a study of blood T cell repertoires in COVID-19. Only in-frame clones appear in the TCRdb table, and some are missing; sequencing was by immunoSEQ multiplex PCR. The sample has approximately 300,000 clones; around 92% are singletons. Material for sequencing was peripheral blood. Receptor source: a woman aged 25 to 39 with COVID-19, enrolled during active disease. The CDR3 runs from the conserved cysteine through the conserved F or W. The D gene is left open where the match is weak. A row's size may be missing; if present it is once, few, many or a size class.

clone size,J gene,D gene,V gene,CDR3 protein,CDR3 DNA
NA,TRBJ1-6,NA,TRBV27,CASSLRGKGEPLHF,TGTGCCAGCAGTTTAAGGGGAAAAGGGGAACCCCTCCACTTT
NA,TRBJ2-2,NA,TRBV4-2,CASSQGYQAGTGELFF,TGTGCCAGCAGCCAAGGGTATCAGGCTGGCACCGGGGAGCTGTTTTTT
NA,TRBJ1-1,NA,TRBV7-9,CASSTLTGRGGDTEAFF,TGTGCCAGCAGCACCTTAACCGGACGGGGTGGGGACACTGAAGCTTTCTTT
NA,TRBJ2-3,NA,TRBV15,CATSRQGKDTQYF,TGTGCCACCAGCAGACAGGGGAAAGATACGCAGTATTTT
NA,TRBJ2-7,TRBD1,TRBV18,CASSAGTGGIYEQYF,TGTGCCAGCTCGGCCGGGACAGGGGGGATCTACGAGCAGTACTTC
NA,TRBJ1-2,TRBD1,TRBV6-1,CASSEGDRAHGYTF,TGTGCCAGCAGTGAAGGGGACAGGGCGCATGGCTACACCTTC
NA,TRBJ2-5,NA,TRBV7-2,CASSSARMRETQYF,TGTGCCAGCAGCAGCGCCCGCATGCGGGAGACCCAGTACTTC
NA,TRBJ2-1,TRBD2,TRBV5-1,CASSWGLAYRDNEQFF,TGCGCCAGCAGCTGGGGACTAGCGTATAGGGACAATGAGCAGTTCTTC
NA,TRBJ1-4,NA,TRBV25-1,CATGEGAGEKLFF,TGTGCCACCGGTGAAGGGGCCGGTGAAAAACTGTTTTTT
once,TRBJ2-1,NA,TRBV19,CASSYSRSSYNEQFF,TGTGCCAGTAGTTATAGCAGAAGCTCCTACAATGAGCAGTTCTTC
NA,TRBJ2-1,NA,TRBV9,CASSLSSGVSYNEQFF,TGTGCCAGCAGCCTTTCATCGGGAGTGAGTTACAATGAGCAGTTCTTC
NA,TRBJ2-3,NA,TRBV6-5,CASSYSRSDTQYF,TGTGCCAGCAGTTACTCCCGGTCGGATACGCAGTATTTT
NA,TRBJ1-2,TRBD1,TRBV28,CASSLPRTGYGYTF,TGTGCCAGCAGTTTGCCCCGGACAGGGTATGGCTACACCTTC
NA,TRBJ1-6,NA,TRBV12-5,CASGLVAGSPLHF,TGTGCTAGTGGTTTGGTAGCGGGTTCACCCCTCCACTTT
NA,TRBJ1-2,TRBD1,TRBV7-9,CASSRRDSRNYGYTF,TGTGCCAGCAGCCGACGGGACAGCCGTAACTATGGCTACACCTTC
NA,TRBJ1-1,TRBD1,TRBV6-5,CASSYGDRGGTEAFF,TGTGCCAGCAGTTACGGGGACAGGGGTGGGACTGAAGCTTTCTTT
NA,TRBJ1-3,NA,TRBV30,CAWKGVGNTIYF,TGTGCCTGGAAAGGGGTTGGAAACACCATATATTTT
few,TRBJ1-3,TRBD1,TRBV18,CASSPPSRGFGNTIYF,TGTGCCAGCTCACCACCCAGCAGGGGGTTTGGAAACACCATATATTTT
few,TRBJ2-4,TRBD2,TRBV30,CAWSVRGGNIQYF,TGTGCCTGGAGTGTTCGGGGGGGAAACATTCAGTACTTC
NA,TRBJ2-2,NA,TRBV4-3,CASSPSVVTGELFF,TGCGCCAGCAGCCCTTCGGTGGTCACCGGGGAGCTGTTTTTT
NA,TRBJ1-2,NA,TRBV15,CATSREIPPPQGPWYGYTF,TGTGCCACCAGCAGAGAAATTCCCCCGCCGCAGGGCCCGTGGTATGGCTACACCTTC
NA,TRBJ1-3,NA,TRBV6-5,CASSYEKQSTIYF,TGTGCCAGCAGTTACGAAAAACAGTCCACCATATATTTT
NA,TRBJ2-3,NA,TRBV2,CASIPLGLLDTQYF,TGTGCCAGCATACCGCTAGGCCTATTAGATACGCAGTATTTT
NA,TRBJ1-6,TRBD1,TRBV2,CASIGQGAFNSPLHF,TGTGCCAGCATCGGACAGGGGGCATTTAATTCACCCCTCCACTTT
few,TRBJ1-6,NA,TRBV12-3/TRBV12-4,CASSFSGSSPLHF,TGTGCCAGCAGTTTTAGCGGGAGTTCACCCCTCCACTTT
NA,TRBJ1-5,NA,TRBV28,CASSLRASGQPQHF,TGTGCCAGCAGTTTAAGGGCTTCGGGACAGCCCCAGCATTTT
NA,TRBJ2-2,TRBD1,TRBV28,CASSWGQGDGTGELFF,TGTGCCAGCAGTTGGGGACAGGGGGATGGCACCGGGGAGCTGTTTTTT
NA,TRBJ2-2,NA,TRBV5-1,CASSISADYTGELFF,TGCGCCAGCAGCATTTCGGCAGACTACACCGGGGAGCTGTTTTTT
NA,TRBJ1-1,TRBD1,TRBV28,CASSLTGHMNTEAFF,TGTGCCAGCAGTCTGACAGGGCACATGAACACTGAAGCTTTCTTT
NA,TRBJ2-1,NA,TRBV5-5,CASSLGLGAYNEQFF,TGTGCCAGCAGCTTGGGACTTGGAGCCTACAATGAGCAGTTCTTC
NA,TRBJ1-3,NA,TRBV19,CASSIGSGNTIYF,TGTGCCAGTAGTATAGGTTCAGGAAACACCATATATTTT
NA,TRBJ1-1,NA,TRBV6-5,CASTHGGMGTEAFF,TGTGCCAGCACCCACGGGGGTATGGGCACTGAAGCTTTCTTT
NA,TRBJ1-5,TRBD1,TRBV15,CATSRDPQGNQPQHF,TGTGCCACCAGCAGAGACCCACAGGGGAATCAGCCCCAGCATTTT
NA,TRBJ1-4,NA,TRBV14,CASSIYQGRSEKLFF,TGTGCCAGCAGCATATACCAGGGGCGCAGTGAAAAACTGTTTTTT
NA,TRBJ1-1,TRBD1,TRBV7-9,CASSPAGTGWDTEAFF,TGTGCCAGCAGCCCCGCCGGGACAGGGTGGGACACTGAAGCTTTCTTT
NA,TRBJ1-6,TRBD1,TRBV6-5,CASSYRGTGNNSPLHF,TGTGCCAGCAGTTACAGGGGGACAGGGAATAATTCACCCCTCCACTTT
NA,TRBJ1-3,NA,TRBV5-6,CASSLLGPGENTIYF,TGTGCCAGCAGCTTGTTGGGGCCTGGGGAAAACACCATATATTTT
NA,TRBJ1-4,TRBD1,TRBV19,CASSIVRGRKLFF,TGTGCCAGTAGTATAGTTAGGGGGCGAAAACTGTTTTTT
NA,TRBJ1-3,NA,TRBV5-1,CASSPADSVGNTIYF,TGCGCCAGCAGCCCCGCGGATTCCGTAGGAAACACCATATATTTT
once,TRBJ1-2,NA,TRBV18,CASSFPSNYGYTF,TGTGCCAGCTCCTTTCCTTCTAACTATGGCTACACCTTC
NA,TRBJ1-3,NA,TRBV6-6,CASSTQGGGNTIYF,TGTGCCAGCAGTACCCAGGGAGGTGGAAACACCATATATTTT
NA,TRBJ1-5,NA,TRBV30,CAWSLSFNQPQHF,TGTGCCTGGAGTCTATCTTTCAATCAGCCCCAGCATTTT
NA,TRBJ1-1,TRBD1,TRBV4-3,CASSHGTGLINTEAFF,TGCGCCAGCAGCCACGGGACAGGCCTTATAAACACTGAAGCTTTCTTT
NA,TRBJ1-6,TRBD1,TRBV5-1,CASSPTGDGSPLHF,TGCGCCAGCAGCCCAACAGGGGACGGATCACCCCTCCACTTT
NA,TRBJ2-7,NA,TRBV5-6,CASSLVAGSEQYF,TGTGCCAGCAGCTTGGTCGCAGGGTCCGAGCAGTACTTC
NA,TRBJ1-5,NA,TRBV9,CASSPGGGMESNQPQHF,TGTGCCAGCAGCCCGGGCGGGGGGATGGAGAGCAATCAGCCCCAGCATTTT